Given below is one T cell receptor beta chain in context. The sample is drawn from a study of shared clonotypes between healthy human individuals. Per germline, CDR1 MGHDK and CDR2 SYGVNS. The V gene lost 1 base and the J gene lost 5 bases, with 17 bases spanning the gap. The CDR3 is 16 residues long. Produced via immunoSEQ multiplex PCR; TCRdb's table is partial and in-frame only. The table shows about 1,900,000 clones, with about 95% occurring only once. CD45RO-negative CD8 cells positively selected for CCR7 made up the naive population, which excluded terminally differentiated effector memory CD45RA+ cells.

The gene calls are TRBV25-1 and TRBJ2-5; D is possibly TRBD1 (7 bases). Sequencing was done on a sample of naive CD8+ T cells sorted from blood. The TCR originated in a man aged 18 to 30 in good health. CDR3: CASSEFGTGDWETQYF. The CDR3 DNA reads TGTGCCAGCAGTGAATTCGGAACAGGGGACTGGGAGACCCAGTACTTC.